The 2 T cell receptor beta chains presented below share a single source sample, sequenced in a study of shared clonotypes between healthy human individuals. Libraries were prepared by immunoSEQ multiplex PCR; TCRdb keeps only in-frame clonotypes and omits some of them. The sample contains around 1.5 million clones, nearly 99% of which appear only once. Sequencing used naive CD4+ T cells sorted from blood. As to subset: CD45RA+ positively selected. Receptors originate from a man aged 25-40 years in good health.

The chain has TRBV10-3 and TRBJ1-1, with 9 bases fitting TRBD1. Per the germline V gene, CDR1 is ENHRY and CDR2 is SYGVKD. Trimming removed 3 bases from V and 5 bases from J; junction bases left unmatched: 7. This CDR3 has 15 amino acids. This CDR3 is CAISDTGTGKTEAFF. In DNA form, the CDR3 reads TGTGCCATCAGTGACACCGGGACAGGGAAGACTGAAGCTTTCTTT.

This rearrangement joins TRBV5-6 to TRBJ2-5; 7 bases line up with TRBD1. Germline V lookup: CDR1 SGHDT, CDR2 YYEEEE. Germline trimming cut 2 bases from V and 3 bases from J; bases unmatched to any gene: 4. The CDR3 consists of 14 residues. This CDR3 is CASSLTGTEETQYF. In DNA form, the CDR3 reads TGTGCCAGCAGCTTAACCGGGACAGAAGAGACCCAGTACTTC.